This TCR beta chain emerged from a study of T and B cells in COVID-19 patients. As for the study in general: Recovered patients mostly had mild to moderate COVID-19 managed as outpatients. Regarding the study as a whole: Patients with COVID-19 reportedly showed strongly skewed T cell receptor beta variable and joining gene usage. CD4+, regulatory T cell, CD8+ and sorted SARS-CoV-2-responsive or tetramer+ T cells were not yet sequenced.

From blood, roughly 220-550 ng of genomic DNA served as TRB template. BIOMED2 TRB-A/B primer pools were used in multiplex TRB PCR. TCRdb passed the multiplex PCR reads through MiXCR, listing each CDR3 protein once. The sample contains just over 7,000 distinct CDR3 sequences, 30% to 35% of which appear only once. After removal of 4 bases from V and 9 bases from J, the junction contained 9 bases not matched to a gene. The CDR3 loop spans 15 amino acids. This clonotype turned up a few times. Its specificity is unknown. The specimen sequenced was blood. This chain uses TRBV12-3 or TRBV12-4 with TRBJ1-6; 7 bases are a match to TRBD1. The receptor's source is a human donor with active COVID-19. This chain's CDR3 is CASSSQGGAGSPLHF. The CDR3 coding sequence is TGTGCCAGCAGTTCCCAGGGGGGGGCTGGTTCACCCCTCCACTTT.